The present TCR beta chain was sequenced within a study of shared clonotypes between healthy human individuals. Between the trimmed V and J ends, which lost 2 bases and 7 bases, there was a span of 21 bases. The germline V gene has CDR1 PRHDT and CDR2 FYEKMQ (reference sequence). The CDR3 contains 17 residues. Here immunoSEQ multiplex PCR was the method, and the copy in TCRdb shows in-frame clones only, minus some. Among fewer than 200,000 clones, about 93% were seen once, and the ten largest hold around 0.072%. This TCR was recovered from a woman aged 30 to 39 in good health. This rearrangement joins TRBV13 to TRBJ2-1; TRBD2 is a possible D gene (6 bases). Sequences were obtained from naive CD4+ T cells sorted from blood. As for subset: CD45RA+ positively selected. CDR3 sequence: CASSLQGLEGRDNEQFF. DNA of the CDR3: TGTGCCAGCAGCTTACAGGGTCTGGAGGGCCGGGATAATGAGCAGTTCTTC.